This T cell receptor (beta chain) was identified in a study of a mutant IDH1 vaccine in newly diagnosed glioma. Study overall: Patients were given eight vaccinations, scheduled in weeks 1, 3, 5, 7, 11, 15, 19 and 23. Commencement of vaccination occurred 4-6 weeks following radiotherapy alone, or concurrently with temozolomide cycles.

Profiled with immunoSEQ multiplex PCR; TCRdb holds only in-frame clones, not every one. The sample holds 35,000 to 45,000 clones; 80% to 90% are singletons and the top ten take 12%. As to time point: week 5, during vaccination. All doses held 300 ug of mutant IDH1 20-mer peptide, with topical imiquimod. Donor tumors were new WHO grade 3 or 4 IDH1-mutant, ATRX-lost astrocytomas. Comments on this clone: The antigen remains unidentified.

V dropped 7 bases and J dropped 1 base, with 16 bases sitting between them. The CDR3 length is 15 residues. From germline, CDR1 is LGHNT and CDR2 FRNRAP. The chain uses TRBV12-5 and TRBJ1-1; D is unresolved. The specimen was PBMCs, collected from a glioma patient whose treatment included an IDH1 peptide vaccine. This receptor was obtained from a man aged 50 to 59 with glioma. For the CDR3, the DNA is TGTGCTAGTGCCTTCGGACCCGGTGGGAACACTGAAGCTTTCTTT. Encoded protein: CASAFGPGGNTEAFF.